The clone carrying this T cell receptor (beta chain) was seen a handful of times. Its antigen is undetermined. One entry per CDR3 protein results from TCRdb running MiXCR on the RT-PCR reads. The repertoire holds 700,000 to 800,000 distinct CDR3 sequences, with around 18% as singletons. The data belong to a study of response to subunit inactivated influenza vaccine. The study, taken as a whole, reports: A suggestion made by the authors is that each seasonal influenza vaccination recruits few new T cells.

V lost 6 bases to trimming and J lost 2 bases; unmatched junction nucleotides: 6. The CDR3 is 16 residues long. Germline values: CDR1 MNHEY, CDR2 SVGEGT. This TCR came from a man aged 50-60 years who received an inactivated influenza vaccine. The material sequenced was PBMCs from blood, taken roughly 5 days after vaccination. V gene TRBV6-2 or TRBV6-3 combines with J gene TRBJ2-6; 8 bases are shared with TRBD2. This chain's CDR3 is CASRLAGPPGANVLTF. The DNA for the CDR3 is TGTGCCAGCAGATTAGCGGGACCACCTGGGGCCAACGTCCTGACTTTC.